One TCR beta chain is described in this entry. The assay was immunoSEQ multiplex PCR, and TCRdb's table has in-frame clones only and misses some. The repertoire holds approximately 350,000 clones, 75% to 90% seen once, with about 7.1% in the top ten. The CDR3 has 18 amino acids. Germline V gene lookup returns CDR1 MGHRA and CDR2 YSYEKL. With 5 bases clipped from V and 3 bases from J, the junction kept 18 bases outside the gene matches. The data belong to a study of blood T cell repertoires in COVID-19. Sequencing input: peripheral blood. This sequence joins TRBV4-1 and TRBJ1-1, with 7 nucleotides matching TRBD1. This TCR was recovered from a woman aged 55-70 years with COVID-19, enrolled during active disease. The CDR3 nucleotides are TGCGCCAGCAGCTCATCTAAGTTTGGACAGGAGGTGGACACTGAAGCTTTCTTT. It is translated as CASSSSKFGQEVDTEAFF.